The 15 T cell receptor beta chains below all came from one sample that was sequenced in a study of blood T cell repertoires in COVID-19. Generated by immunoSEQ multiplex PCR, the TCRdb table keeps only in-frame clones and is missing some. The table includes roughly 95,000 clones, 80% to 85% detected once. The sequenced sample was peripheral blood. These receptors were obtained from a man aged 55 to 70 with acute or convalescent COVID-19.

V and J are TRBV30 and TRBJ2-5; TRBD2 matches 9 bases. The germline V gene encodes CDR1 GTSNPN and CDR2 SVGIG (reference sequence). The length of the CDR3 is 14 residues. Trimming at V came to 4 bases and at J to 2 bases, leaving 5 bases not matched to a gene. The DNA for the CDR3 is TGTGCCTGGACGAAGCGGGGGGTTCAAGAGACCCAGTACTTC. This codes for CAWTKRGVQETQYF.

The rearrangement links TRBV11-2 to TRBJ1-1; TRBD1 agrees at 9 bases. Unmatched junction bases numbered 17, after V lost 5 bases and J lost 10 bases. Germline lookup yields CDR1 SGHAT and CDR2 FQNNGV. The CDR3 is made up of 16 amino acids. The DNA of the CDR3 is TGTGCCAGCAGCACTGTTTACGGGACAGGGTTAGTTGGAGCTTTCTTT. This sequence encodes CASSTVYGTGLVGAFF.

This rearrangement joins TRBV5-4 to TRBJ2-3; 8 bases fit TRBD1. With 4 bases clipped from V and 4 bases from J, the junction kept 8 bases outside the gene matches. CDR1 is SGHNT, CDR2 YYREEE, per germline (reference sequence). The CDR3 is 15 residues long. CDR3 amino acids: CASSEKTGDPDTQYF. The CDR3 DNA is TGTGCCAGCAGCGAAAAGACAGGGGATCCAGATACGCAGTATTTT.

This chain uses TRBV7-9 with TRBJ2-1, with D maybe TRBD2 (7 bases). The V gene lost 0 bases and the J gene lost 7 bases, with 10 bases spanning the gap. Germline assignment: CDR1 SEHNR and CDR2 FQNEAQ (reference sequence). This CDR3 is 14 amino acids long. In DNA, the CDR3 is TGTGCCAGCAGCTTAGCGGGGGGGCTGAATGAGCAGTTCTTC. Protein product: CASSLAGGLNEQFF.

V is TRBV5-1 and J is TRBJ1-2, with TRBD1 matching 7 bases. Trimming removed 0 bases from V and 7 bases from J; junction bases left unmatched: 9. This CDR3 spans 15 amino acids. Germline assignment: CDR1 SGHRS and CDR2 YFSETQ. The CDR3 region is CASSLDGTDRRGYTF. In nucleotides, the CDR3 is TGCGCCAGCAGCTTGGACGGGACAGACAGACGTGGCTACACCTTC.

This clone was found once. The chain joins TRBV3-1 (or the pseudogene TRBV3-2) to TRBJ1-1; perhaps TRBD1 as D (5 bases). CDR1 LGHDT and CDR2 YNNKEL come from the germline V gene (reference sequence). V lost 4 bases to trimming and J lost 5 bases, with 11 bases between them. The CDR3 has 13 residues. CDR3 residues: CASSRTQGTEAFF. CDR3 sequence (DNA): TGTGCCAGCAGCCGAACCCAGGGAACTGAAGCTTTCTTT.

This clone was detected a few times. The V and J genes are TRBV7-9 and TRBJ1-1; 9 bases are a match to TRBD1. The germline V gene encodes CDR1 SEHNR and CDR2 FQNEAQ (reference sequence). Trimming at V came to 2 bases and at J to 7 bases, leaving 11 bases not matched to a gene. This CDR3 contains 16 residues. CDR3 bases: TGTGCCAGCAGCTTAATAACCGGGACAGGGAAGCTTGAAGCTTTCTTT. Translated: CASSLITGTGKLEAFF.

The chain employs TRBV2 and TRBJ1-1; perhaps TRBD1 as D (6 bases). Germline-derived CDR1 and CDR2 are SNHLY and FYNNEI. The germline V and J ends were trimmed by 5 bases and 5 bases, with 15 bases remaining between them. This CDR3 is 14 amino acids long. CDR3: CASSQSGGQTEAFF. As DNA, the CDR3 is TGTGCCAGCAGTCAGTCGGGGGGGCAGACTGAAGCTTTCTTT.

The V call is TRBV11-3, the J call TRBJ1-1; D perhaps matches TRBD1 (5 bases). Germline V lookup: CDR1 SGHNT, CDR2 YENEEA. Trimming removed 3 bases at V and 4 bases at J, with 9 bases between. The CDR3 sequence is 13 residues long. Here the CDR3 reads CASSFPGGTEAFF. The CDR3, as DNA: TGTGCCAGCAGCTTCCCGGGGGGCACTGAAGCTTTCTTT.

The genes are TRBV19 and TRBJ2-5; the match to TRBD2 covers 9 bases. Trimming took 5 bases from V and 2 from J; bases not matched to a gene: 6. This CDR3 has 15 residues. Germline CDR1 LNHDA, CDR2 SQIVND (reference sequence). The CDR3 region is CASSPGLADQETQYF. CDR3 in DNA: TGTGCCAGTAGTCCGGGACTAGCAGATCAAGAGACCCAGTACTTC.

J is TRBJ2-2 and V is TRBV9; D gene unclear. V gave up 3 bases and J gave up 1 base, with 10 bases separating them. The germline gives CDR1 SGDLS, CDR2 YYNGEE. This CDR3 is 15 amino acids long. The CDR3 spells CASSAYTENTGELFF. The CDR3 DNA reads TGTGCCAGCAGCGCGTATACAGAGAACACCGGGGAGCTGTTTTTT. Full variable domain (rest looked up from reference TRBV9 and TRBJ2-2): DSGVTQTPKHLITATGQRVTLRCSPRSGDLSVYWYQQSLDQGLQFLIQYYNGEERAKGNILERFSAQQFPDLHSELNLSSLELGDSALYFCASSAYTENTGELFFGEGSRLTVL.

The gene calls are TRBV2 and TRBJ2-5; TRBD1 aligns across 9 bases. With V trimmed by 4 bases and J by 2 bases, 5 bases remained unmatched. The CDR3 totals 15 residues. The germline CDR1 and CDR2 sequences are SNHLY and FYNNEI. CDR3 residues: CASSGGTGRQETQYF. The CDR3 DNA reads as TGTGCCAGCAGTGGGGGGACAGGGAGGCAAGAGACCCAGTACTTC.

The chain carries TRBV18 and TRBJ2-1; 9 bases line up with TRBD2. CDR3 size: 15 residues. V trimming: 3 bases; J trimming: 2 bases; junction bases outside the gene matches: 2. Looked up from germline, CDR1 is KGHSH and CDR2 is LQKENI. CDR3 bases: TGTGCCAGCTCACCGGCGGGAGGGCCCTACAATGAGCAGTTCTTC. Its translation: CASSPAGGPYNEQFF.

This clone has just one count. This sequence joins TRBV30 and TRBJ2-1; D remains unclear. CDR3 size: 12 residues. Germline CDR1 and CDR2: GTSNPN and SVGIG (reference sequence). V was pared by 0 bases and J by 4 bases, with 4 bases between. The CDR3 DNA sequence: TGTGCCTGGAGTGTACTTTACAATGAGCAGTTCTTC. Its translation is CAWSVLYNEQFF.

The V call is TRBV19, the J call TRBJ1-1; 8 bases map to TRBD1. The V segment lost 5 bases and the J segment 4 bases; nucleotides outside the gene matches: 9. CDR1 and CDR2 (germline): LNHDA, SQIVND (reference sequence). The CDR3 runs 15 residues. For the CDR3, the DNA is TGTGCCAGTAGTGAGGCAGGGGGCCGTAGCACTGAAGCTTTCTTT. It specifies CASSEAGGRSTEAFF.